This T cell receptor (beta chain) was sequenced during a study of human T cells and chemical hapten exposure. Many counts were recorded for this clonotype. The sample's time point: patch test 1, 2 weeks after DPC sensitization. Indicated treatment: therapeutic diphenylcyclopropenone sensitization with weekly scalp DPC. One entry per CDR3 protein, called by TCRdb with MiXCR from the RACE reads. Of roughly 82,000 distinct CDR3 sequences in the sample, 12% were seen once. The CDR3 consists of 15 residues. Unmatched junction bases numbered 11, after V lost 10 bases and J lost 3 bases. From germline, CDR1 is SNHLY and CDR2 FYNNEI.

The J gene is TRBJ2-1, the V gene TRBV2; 8 nucleotides line up with TRBD1. This sequence originates from a woman aged 60-70 years with alopecia areata. Some clones in this sample may be carry-over from other donors' samples. The sample here was whole blood, taken in connection with sensitization to the hapten diphenylcyclopropenone (DPC). CDR3 protein: CAIPRTGSGYNEQFF. The DNA of the CDR3 is TGTGCCATCCCGCGGACAGGGTCGGGCTACAATGAGCAGTTCTTC.